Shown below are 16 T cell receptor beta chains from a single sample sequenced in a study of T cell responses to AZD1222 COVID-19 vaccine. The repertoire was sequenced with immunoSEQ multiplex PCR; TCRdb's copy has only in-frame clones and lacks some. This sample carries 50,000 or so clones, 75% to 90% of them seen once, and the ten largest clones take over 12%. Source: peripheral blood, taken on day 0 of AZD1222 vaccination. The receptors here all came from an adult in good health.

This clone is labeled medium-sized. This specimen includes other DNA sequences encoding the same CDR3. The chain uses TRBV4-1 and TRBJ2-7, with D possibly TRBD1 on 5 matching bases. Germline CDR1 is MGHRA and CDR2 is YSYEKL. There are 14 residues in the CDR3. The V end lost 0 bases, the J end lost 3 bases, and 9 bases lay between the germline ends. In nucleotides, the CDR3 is TGCGCCAGCAGCCAAGATATCCAGGGCTACGAGCAGTACTTC. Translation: CASSQDIQGYEQYF.

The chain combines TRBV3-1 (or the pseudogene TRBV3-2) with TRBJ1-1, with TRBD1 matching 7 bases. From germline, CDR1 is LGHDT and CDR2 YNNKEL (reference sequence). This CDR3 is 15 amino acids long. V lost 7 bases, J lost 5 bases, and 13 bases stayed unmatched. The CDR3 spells CASNLESGGGTEAFF. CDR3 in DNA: TGTGCCAGCAACCTCGAATCAGGGGGTGGAACTGAAGCTTTCTTT.

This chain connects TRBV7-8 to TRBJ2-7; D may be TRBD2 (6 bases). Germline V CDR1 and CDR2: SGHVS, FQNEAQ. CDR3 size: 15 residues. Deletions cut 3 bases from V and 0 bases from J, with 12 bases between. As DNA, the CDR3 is TGTGCCAGCAGCTTTCGGGGAGGAACCTCCTACGAGCAGTACTTC. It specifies CASSFRGGTSYEQYF.

The CDR3 DNA follows: TGTGCCAGCAGCCCCAATGTCGCGTCGCCTGGTGAGCAGTTCTTC. Protein sequence: CASSPNVASPGEQFF. The genes are TRBV7-6 and TRBJ2-1, with no clear D. Germline CDR1 is SGHVS and CDR2 is FNYEAQ. The V end lost 5 bases, the J end lost 9 bases, and 20 bases lay between the germline ends. The CDR3 consists of 15 residues.

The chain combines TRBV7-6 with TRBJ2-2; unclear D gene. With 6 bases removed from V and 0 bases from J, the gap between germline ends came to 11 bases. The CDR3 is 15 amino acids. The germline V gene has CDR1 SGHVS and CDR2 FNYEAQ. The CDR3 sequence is CASSPQTSNTGELFF. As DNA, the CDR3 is TGTGCCAGCAGTCCTCAGACTTCGAACACCGGGGAGCTGTTTTTT.

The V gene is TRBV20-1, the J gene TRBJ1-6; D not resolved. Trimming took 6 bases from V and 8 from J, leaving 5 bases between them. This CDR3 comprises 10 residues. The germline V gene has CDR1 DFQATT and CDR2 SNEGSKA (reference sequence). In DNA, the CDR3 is TGCAGTGCCCCCTATTCACCCCTCCACTTT. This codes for CSAPYSPLHF.

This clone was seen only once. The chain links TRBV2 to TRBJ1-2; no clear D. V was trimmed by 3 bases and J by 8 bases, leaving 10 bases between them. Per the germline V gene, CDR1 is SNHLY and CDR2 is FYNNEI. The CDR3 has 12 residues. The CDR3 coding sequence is TGTGCCAGCAGTGAGCCCACGGAAGGCTACACCTTC. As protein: CASSEPTEGYTF.

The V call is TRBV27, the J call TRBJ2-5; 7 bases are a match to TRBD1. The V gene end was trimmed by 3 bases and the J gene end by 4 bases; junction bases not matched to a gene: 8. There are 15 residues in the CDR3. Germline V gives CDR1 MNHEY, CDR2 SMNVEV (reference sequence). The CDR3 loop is CASSFLRGSGETQYF. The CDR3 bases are TGTGCCAGCAGTTTCCTCAGGGGGTCGGGAGAGACCCAGTACTTC.

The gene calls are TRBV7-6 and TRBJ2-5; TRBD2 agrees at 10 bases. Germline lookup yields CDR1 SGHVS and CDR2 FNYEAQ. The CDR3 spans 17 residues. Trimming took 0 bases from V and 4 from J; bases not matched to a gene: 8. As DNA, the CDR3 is TGTGCCAGCAGCTTAGCATCCAGCGGGAGGGCCGGAGAGACCCAGTACTTC. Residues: CASSLASSGRAGETQYF.

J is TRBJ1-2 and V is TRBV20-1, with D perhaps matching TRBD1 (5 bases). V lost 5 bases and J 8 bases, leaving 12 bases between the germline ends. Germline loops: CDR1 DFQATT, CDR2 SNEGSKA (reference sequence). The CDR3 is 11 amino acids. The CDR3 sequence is CSAGAGPGYTF. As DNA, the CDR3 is TGCAGTGCTGGGGCGGGGCCCGGCTACACCTTC.

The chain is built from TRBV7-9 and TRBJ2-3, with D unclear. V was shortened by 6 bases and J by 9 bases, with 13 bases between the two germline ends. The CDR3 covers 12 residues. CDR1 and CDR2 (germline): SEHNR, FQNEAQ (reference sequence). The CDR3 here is CASSSLSPTQYF. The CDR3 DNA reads TGTGCCAGCAGTTCGCTGAGCCCCACGCAGTATTTT.

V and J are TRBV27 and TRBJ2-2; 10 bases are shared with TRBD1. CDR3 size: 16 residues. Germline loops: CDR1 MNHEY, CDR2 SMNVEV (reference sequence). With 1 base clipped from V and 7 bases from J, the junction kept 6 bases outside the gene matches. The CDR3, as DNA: TGTGCCAGCAGTTTATGGGGACAGGGGCGAGGCGGGGAGCTGTTTTTT. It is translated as CASSLWGQGRGGELFF.

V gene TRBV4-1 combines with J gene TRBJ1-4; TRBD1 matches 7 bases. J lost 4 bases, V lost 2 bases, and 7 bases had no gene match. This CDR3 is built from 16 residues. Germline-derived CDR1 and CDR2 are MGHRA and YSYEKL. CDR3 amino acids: CASSQTTGVLNEKLFF. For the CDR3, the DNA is TGCGCCAGCAGCCAAACAACAGGGGTCCTTAATGAAAAACTGTTTTTT.

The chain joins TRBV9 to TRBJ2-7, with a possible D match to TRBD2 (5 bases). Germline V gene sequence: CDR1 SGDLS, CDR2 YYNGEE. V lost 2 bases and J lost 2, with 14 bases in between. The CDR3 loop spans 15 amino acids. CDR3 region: CASSVDGGRTYEQYF. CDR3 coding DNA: TGTGCCAGCAGCGTGGACGGTGGGAGAACCTACGAGCAGTACTTC.

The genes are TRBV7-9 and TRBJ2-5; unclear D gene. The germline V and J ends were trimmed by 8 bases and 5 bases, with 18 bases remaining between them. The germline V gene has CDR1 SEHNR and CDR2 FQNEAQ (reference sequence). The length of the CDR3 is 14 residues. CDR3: CASSMTPSGETQYF. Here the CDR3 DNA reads TGTGCCAGCTCCATGACCCCCAGTGGGGAGACCCAGTACTTC.

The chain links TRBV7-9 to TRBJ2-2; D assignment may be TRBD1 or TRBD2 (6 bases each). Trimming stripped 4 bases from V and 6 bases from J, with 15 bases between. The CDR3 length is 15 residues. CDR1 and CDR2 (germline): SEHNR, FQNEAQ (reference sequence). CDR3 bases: TGTGCCAGCAGCTACCGCTTTGGGGGGCCCGGGGAGCTGTTTTTT. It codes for CASSYRFGGPGELFF.